The subject of this entry is one T cell receptor (beta chain). Its antigen is not yet known. Per-base qualities were not stored, and no clone one base away is much larger. The sample comes from a study of blood T cell repertoires in COVID-19 (dated by TCRdb to 2018 to 2021). Notes on the research overall: Samples from collaborators originated in the United States, Italy and Spain and spanned both the acute and convalescent phases of COVID-19. The prospective study material was composed of cDNA or gDNA derived from T cells, B-cell-depleted T cells, or PBMCs. Subjects who had been exposed to COVID-19, were actively infected with it, or had recovered from it provided the deeply sampled blood TCRbeta repertoires that made up the dataset. The repertoires were made available in a free public database intended to serve as a resource for research on the immune response to SARS-CoV-2. The samples were drawn from the first 160 participants of the ongoing ImmuneRACE study and from roughly 1,300 subjects provided by 6 global collaborators. Sample metadata almost always included a de-identified subject ID, COVID-19 status, age in years and sex. Where available, HLA class I and class II types were taken from metadata supplied by the sample provider and were not determined by assay-based typing. What the research found in general, with its limitations: Clinical and demographic metadata were provided uncurated, with the amount varying by source and participant.

The collaborating institutions used their own protocols to collect whole blood in K2EDTA tubes. For TCRbeta analysis, collaborators shipped samples as frozen whole blood, isolated PBMCs, or DNA extracted from either of those sample types. The immunoSEQ Assay, a bias-controlled multiplex PCR, was used to amplify TCRbeta CDR3 regions from genomic DNA. The authors processed their data as follows. Within the assay, amplification of reference gene primers was used to estimate how many nucleated cells each sample contained. Sequence reads were collapsed and filtered to measure the absolute abundance of every unique TCRbeta CDR3 rearrangement. For each sample, productive Simpson clonality was calculated as the square root of Simpson's diversity index across productive rearrangements. As stored in TCRdb, this immuneACCESS dataset retains in-frame rearrangements with V and J assigned. A fraction of the clones does not appear; measured against another copy, unresolved V genes explain less than half of the discrepancy, and the remainder lacks a known reason. V and J calls and clone size are those listed in that table; D and trimming were worked out from the DNA. Recorded for this sample are around 300,000 clones; approximately 91% of them occurred a single time. Around 2.1% of the sample is in the top ten clones.

This receptor was obtained from a man between 45 and 60 years old with acute or convalescent COVID-19. The sequencing input was peripheral blood.

The CDR3 is CASSPTPGTGEAFF. The nucleotides are TGTGCCAGCAGCCCAACTCCCGGGACAGGGGAAGCTTTCTTT. The chain was built from TRBV3-1 (or the pseudogene TRBV3-2) and TRBJ1-1; TRBD1 lines up with 9 middle nucleotides. The germline V gene (reference sequence) gives CDR1 as LGHDT and CDR2 as YNNKEL. The CDR3 runs 14 amino acids, cysteine and phenylalanine included. The read is trimmed to its CDR3 DNA, 42 bases read in frame from base 1. Compared with germline, V lacks 4 bases and J lacks 8 bases; bases without a gene match: 8.